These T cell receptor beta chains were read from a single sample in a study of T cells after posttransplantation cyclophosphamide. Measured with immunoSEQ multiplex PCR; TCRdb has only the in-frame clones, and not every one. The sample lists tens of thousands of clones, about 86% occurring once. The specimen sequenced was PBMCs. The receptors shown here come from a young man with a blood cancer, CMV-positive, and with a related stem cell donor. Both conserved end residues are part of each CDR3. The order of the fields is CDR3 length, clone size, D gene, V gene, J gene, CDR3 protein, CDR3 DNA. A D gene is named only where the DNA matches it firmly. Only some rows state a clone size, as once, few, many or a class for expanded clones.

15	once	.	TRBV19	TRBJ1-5	CASSIEAASNQPQHF	TGTGCCAGTAGTATAGAGGCGGCTAGCAATCAGCCCCAGCATTTT
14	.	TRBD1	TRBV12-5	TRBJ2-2	CASGPGQGHGELFF	TGTGCTAGTGGTCCGGGACAGGGGCACGGGGAGCTGTTTTTT
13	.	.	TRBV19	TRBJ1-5	CASSGTRDQPQHF	TGTGCCAGTAGTGGAACTAGAGATCAGCCCCAGCATTTT
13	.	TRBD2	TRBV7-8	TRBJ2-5	CASSLGGQETQYF	TGTGCCAGCAGCTTGGGGGGGCAAGAGACCCAGTACTTC
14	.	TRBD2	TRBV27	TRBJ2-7	CASSGLAGAVEQYF	TGTGCCAGCAGCGGACTAGCGGGAGCGGTCGAGCAGTACTTC
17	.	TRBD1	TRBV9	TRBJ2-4	CASSVGGGWDRGNIQYF	TGTGCCAGCAGCGTAGGCGGGGGCTGGGACAGGGGGAACATTCAGTACTTC
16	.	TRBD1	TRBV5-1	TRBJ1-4	CASSSQGDGTNEKLFF	TGCGCCAGCAGCTCCCAGGGGGACGGGACTAATGAAAAACTGTTTTTT
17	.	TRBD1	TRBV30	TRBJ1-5	CAWSGGQGLTGRQPQHF	TGTGCCTGGAGTGGGGGACAGGGTTTAACGGGCCGTCAGCCCCAGCATTTT
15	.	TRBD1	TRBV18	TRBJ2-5	CASSPVTGGRGTQYF	TGTGCCAGCTCACCGGTCACAGGGGGCCGGGGGACCCAGTACTTC
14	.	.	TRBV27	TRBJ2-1	CASTRGTPYNEQFF	TGTGCCAGCACCCGAGGTACCCCCTACAATGAGCAGTTCTTC
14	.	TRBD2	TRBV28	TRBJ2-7	CASSVAGPTYEQYF	TGTGCCAGCAGCGTAGCGGGACCAACCTACGAGCAGTACTTC
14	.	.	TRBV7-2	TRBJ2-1	CASSSSVIYNEQFF	TGTGCCAGCAGCTCTAGCGTCATTTACAATGAGCAGTTCTTC
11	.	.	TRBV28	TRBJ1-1	CASSLTREAFF	TGTGCCAGCAGTTTAACTAGGGAGGCTTTCTTT
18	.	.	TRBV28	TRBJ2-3	CASSLDLLGDISTDTQYF	TGTGCCAGCAGTTTAGATCTGCTCGGGGACATTAGCACAGATACGCAGTATTTT
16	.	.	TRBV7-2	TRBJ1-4	CASSLVSRGAREKLFF	TGTGCCAGCAGCTTAGTTTCTCGGGGGGCGAGAGAAAAACTGTTTTTT
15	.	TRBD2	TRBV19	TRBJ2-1	CATRLAGRRHNEQFF	TGTGCCACCCGACTAGCGGGACGTCGCCACAATGAGCAGTTCTTC
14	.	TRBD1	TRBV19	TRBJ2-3	CASSKGQVADTQYF	TGTGCCAGTAGTAAGGGACAGGTGGCAGATACGCAGTATTTT
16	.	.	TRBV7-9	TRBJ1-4	CASSLIDSAINEKLFF	TGTGCCAGCAGCCTCATTGACAGCGCTATCAATGAAAAACTGTTTTTT
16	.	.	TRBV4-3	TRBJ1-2	CASSQDSGGGFYGYTF	TGCGCCAGCAGCCAAGATTCGGGTGGGGGGTTCTATGGCTACACCTTC
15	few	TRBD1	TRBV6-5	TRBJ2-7	CASSHTGTVAYEQYF	TGTGCCAGCAGTCACACCGGGACAGTAGCCTACGAGCAGTACTTC
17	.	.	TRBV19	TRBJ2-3	CASRDPRGPGATDTQYF	TGTGCCAGTAGGGACCCTAGAGGACCGGGAGCCACAGATACGCAGTATTTT
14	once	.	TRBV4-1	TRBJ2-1	CASSQGPGYNEQFF	TGCGCCAGCAGCCAAGGACCAGGTTACAATGAGCAGTTCTTC
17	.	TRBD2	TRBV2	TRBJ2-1	CASRRGGLAGAVDEQFF	TGTGCCAGCAGGAGGGGGGGACTAGCGGGAGCCGTGGATGAGCAGTTCTTC
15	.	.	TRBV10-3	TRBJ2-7	CATRAWDNREDEQYF	TGTGCCACCAGGGCCTGGGATAACAGGGAAGACGAGCAGTACTTC
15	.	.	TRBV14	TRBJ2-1	CASSPHRVSYNEQFF	TGTGCCAGCAGCCCCCACCGGGTATCCTACAATGAGCAGTTCTTC
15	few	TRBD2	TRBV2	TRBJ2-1	CASSESSGVYNEQFF	TGTGCCAGCAGTGAAAGTAGCGGGGTCTACAATGAGCAGTTCTTC
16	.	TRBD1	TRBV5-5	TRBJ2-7	CASSLTPGTGSYEQYF	TGTGCCAGCAGCTTGACACCCGGGACAGGGTCCTACGAGCAGTACTTC
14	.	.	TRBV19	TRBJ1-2	CASSTNFGRVGYTF	TGTGCCAGTAGTACCAACTTTGGGCGAGTTGGCTACACCTTC
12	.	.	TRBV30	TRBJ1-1	CAWSNPGHEAFF	TGTGCCTGGAGTAACCCAGGCCATGAAGCTTTCTTT
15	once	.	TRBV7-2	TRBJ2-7	CASSFRTGNPYEQYF	TGTGCCAGCAGCTTTCGCACGGGAAACCCCTACGAGCAGTACTTC
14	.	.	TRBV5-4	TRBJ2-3	CASSPGQLTDTQYF	TGTGCCAGCAGCCCCGGACAGCTCACAGATACGCAGTATTTT
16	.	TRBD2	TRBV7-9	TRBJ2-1	CASSLVEASGRGEQFF	TGTGCCAGCAGCTTAGTAGAGGCTAGCGGGCGGGGGGAGCAGTTCTTC
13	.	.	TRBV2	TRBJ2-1	CASSEILGVGQFF	TGTGCCAGCAGTGAAATTCTAGGGGTAGGACAGTTCTTC
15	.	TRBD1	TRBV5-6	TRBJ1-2	CASSLTGTGGDGYTF	TGTGCCAGCAGCCTTACCGGGACAGGGGGCGATGGCTACACCTTC
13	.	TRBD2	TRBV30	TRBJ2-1	CAWHKLAGGGQFF	TGTGCCTGGCATAAATTAGCGGGAGGGGGACAGTTCTTC
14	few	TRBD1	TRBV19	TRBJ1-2	CASSGDRANYGYTF	TGTGCCAGTAGTGGGGACAGAGCTAACTATGGCTACACCTTC
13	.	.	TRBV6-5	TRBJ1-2	CASSFLSSYGYTF	TGTGCCAGCAGTTTTTTATCCTCGTATGGCTACACCTTC
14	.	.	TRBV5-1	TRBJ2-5	CASSFRGREETQYF	TGCGCCAGCAGCTTTAGGGGGAGAGAAGAGACCCAGTACTTC
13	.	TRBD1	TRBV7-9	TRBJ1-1	CASSPDRALEAFF	TGTGCCAGCAGCCCGGACAGGGCACTGGAAGCTTTCTTT
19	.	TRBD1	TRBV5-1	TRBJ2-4	CASSSAPTPGQGRENIQYF	TGCGCCAGCAGCTCGGCACCGACACCGGGACAGGGGAGAGAAAACATTCAGTACTTC
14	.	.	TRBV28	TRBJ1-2	CASNPGWRNYGYTF	TGTGCCAGCAACCCCGGGTGGAGAAACTATGGCTACACCTTC
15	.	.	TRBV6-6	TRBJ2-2	CASSYSGPVGGELFF	TGTGCCAGCAGTTACTCTGGTCCCGTCGGCGGGGAGCTGTTTTTT
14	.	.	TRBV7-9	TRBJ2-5	CASSSWGIRETQYF	TGTGCCAGCAGCTCATGGGGCATACGGGAGACCCAGTACTTC
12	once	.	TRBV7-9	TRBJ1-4	CASSPQNEKLFF	TGTGCCAGCAGCCCGCAGAATGAAAAACTGTTTTTT
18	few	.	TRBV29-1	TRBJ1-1	CSVFAKSLYSTYGAEAFF	TGCAGCGTTTTCGCCAAATCATTGTATTCCACTTATGGAGCTGAAGCTTTCTTT
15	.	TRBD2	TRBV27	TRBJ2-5	CASRSGLAGVETQYF	TGTGCCAGCAGATCGGGACTAGCGGGAGTAGAGACCCAGTACTTC
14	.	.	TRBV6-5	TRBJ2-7	CASSSHGQKLEQYF	TGTGCCAGCAGTTCCCACGGACAGAAACTCGAGCAGTACTTC
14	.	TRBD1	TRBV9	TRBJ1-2	CASSAAQGAQGYTF	TGTGCCAGCAGCGCCGCACAGGGGGCGCAGGGCTACACCTTC
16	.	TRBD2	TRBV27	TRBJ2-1	CASMGVWEGRYNEQFF	TGTGCCAGCATGGGTGTTTGGGAGGGCCGTTACAATGAGCAGTTCTTC
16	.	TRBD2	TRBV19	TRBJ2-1	CASSQIQTSPSNEQFF	TGTGCCAGTAGTCAAATCCAGACTAGCCCAAGCAATGAGCAGTTCTTC